These 3 T cell receptor beta chains came from one sample sequenced in a study of early stage breast cancer tumors. Produced via immunoSEQ multiplex PCR; TCRdb's table is partial and in-frame only. The sample contains 25,000 to 30,000 clones, approximately 84% of which appear only once. The source material was blood. All receptors come from a person in their fifties with breast cancer.

This clone was seen a few times. The rearrangement uses TRBV29-1 and TRBJ1-6; D gene uncertain. This CDR3 has 11 amino acids. Trimming removed 5 bases from V and 14 bases from J, with 13 bases in between. Germline-derived CDR1 and CDR2 are SQVTM and ANQGSEA. Here the CDR3 reads CSVWGGGSLHF. The DNA for the CDR3 is TGCAGCGTTTGGGGTGGTGGATCCCTCCACTTT.

The rearrangement links TRBV2 to TRBJ2-2; 16 positions match TRBD2. Germline V CDR1 and CDR2: SNHLY, FYNNEI. This CDR3 is built from 18 residues. V lost 7 bases and J lost 5; bases outside the gene matches: 10. The chain's CDR3 is CASKTPGLAGGRTGELFF. CDR3 bases: TGTGCCAGCAAAACTCCGGGACTAGCGGGGGGGCGTACCGGGGAGCTGTTTTTT.

The gene calls are TRBV28 and TRBJ1-2; 7 bases fit TRBD1. V lost 11 bases to trimming and J lost 0 bases; unmatched junction nucleotides: 24. This CDR3 region has 19 residues. Looked up from germline, CDR1 is MDHEN and CDR2 is SYDVKM. CDR3 loop: CAGRRRALGGGQANYGYTF. The DNA for the CDR3 is TGTGCCGGTCGGAGACGAGCCCTGGGAGGGGGCCAAGCTAACTATGGCTACACCTTC.